This T cell receptor (beta chain) derives from a study of vaccination effects on CD4 cells after COVID-19. Study findings and constraints: From healthy vaccinees, only 1 of 255 vaccine-induced clones also reacted to common cold coronaviruses. Among infection- and vaccine-induced clones, marked clonal contraction occurred late after vaccination.

Antigen-specific CD4+ T cells were first expanded with viral peptide pools by the ViraFEST assay and only then sequenced. With about ten days of culture completed, CD4+ T cells were isolated. Each participant received a vaccine that was either BNT162b2 or mRNA-1273, given as two doses. Half-medium exchanges with IL-2 medium took place on days 3 and 7. This CDR3 is built from 17 residues. J lost 2 bases, V lost 5 bases, and 10 bases had no gene match. The germline V gene encodes CDR1 SEHNR and CDR2 FQNEAQ (reference sequence). TCRdb's table, derived via immunoSEQ multiplex PCR, lists solely in-frame clones and lacks some. The repertoire consists of more than 12,000 clones, with about 72% occurring once and the leading ten covering approximately 8.9%. Notes on this clone: Antigen unknown.

The rearrangement joins TRBV7-9 to TRBJ2-2; 8 nucleotides line up with TRBD1. The sequenced sample was CD4+ T cells from PBMCs cultured with SARS-CoV-2 spike peptides, obtained after COVID-19 vaccination. The clonotype originates from a human donor who received a COVID-19 vaccine. The DNA of the CDR3 is TGTGCCAGCAGCCCCCCTGGCAGGGGGCGAAACACCGGGGAGCTGTTTTTT. It yields the protein CASSPPGRGRNTGELFF.